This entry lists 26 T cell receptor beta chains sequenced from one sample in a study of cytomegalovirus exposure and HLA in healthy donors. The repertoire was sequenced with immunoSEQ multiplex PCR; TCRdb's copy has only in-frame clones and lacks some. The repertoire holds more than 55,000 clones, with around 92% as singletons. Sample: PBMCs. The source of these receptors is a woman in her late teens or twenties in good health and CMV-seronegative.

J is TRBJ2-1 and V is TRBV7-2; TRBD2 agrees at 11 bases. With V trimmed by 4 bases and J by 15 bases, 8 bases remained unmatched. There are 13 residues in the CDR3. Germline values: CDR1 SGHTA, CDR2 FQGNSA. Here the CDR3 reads CASSSGLAGGGFF. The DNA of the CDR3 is TGTGCCAGCAGCTCCGGGCTAGCGGGAGGAGGGTTCTTC.

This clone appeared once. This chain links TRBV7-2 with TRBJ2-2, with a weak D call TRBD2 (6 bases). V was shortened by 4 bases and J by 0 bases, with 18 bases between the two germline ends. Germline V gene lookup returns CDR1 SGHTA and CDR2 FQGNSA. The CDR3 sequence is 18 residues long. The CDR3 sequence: CASSSPGLTLANTGELFF. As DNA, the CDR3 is TGTGCCAGCAGCTCTCCGGGACTTACCCTCGCGAACACCGGGGAGCTGTTTTTT.

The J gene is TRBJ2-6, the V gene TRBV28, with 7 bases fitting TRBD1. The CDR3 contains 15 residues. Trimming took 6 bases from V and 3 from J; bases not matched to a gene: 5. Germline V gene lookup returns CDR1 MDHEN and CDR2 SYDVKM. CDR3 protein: CASSRTGVGANVLTF. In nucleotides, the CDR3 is TGTGCCAGCAGCCGAACAGGGGTTGGGGCCAACGTCCTGACTTTC.

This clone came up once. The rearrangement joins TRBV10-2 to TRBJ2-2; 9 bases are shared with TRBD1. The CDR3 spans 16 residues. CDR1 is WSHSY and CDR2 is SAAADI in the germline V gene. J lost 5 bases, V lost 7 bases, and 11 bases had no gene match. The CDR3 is CASKIGGQGKTGELFF. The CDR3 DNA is TGCGCCAGCAAGATCGGGGGACAGGGAAAAACCGGGGAGCTGTTTTTT.

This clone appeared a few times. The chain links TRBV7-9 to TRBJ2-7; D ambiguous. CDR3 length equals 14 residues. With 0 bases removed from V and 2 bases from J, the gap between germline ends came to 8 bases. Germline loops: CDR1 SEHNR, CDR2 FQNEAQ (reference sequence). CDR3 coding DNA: TGTGCCAGCAGCTTAGCGTTTAGCCCCTACGAGCAGTACTTC. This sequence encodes CASSLAFSPYEQYF.

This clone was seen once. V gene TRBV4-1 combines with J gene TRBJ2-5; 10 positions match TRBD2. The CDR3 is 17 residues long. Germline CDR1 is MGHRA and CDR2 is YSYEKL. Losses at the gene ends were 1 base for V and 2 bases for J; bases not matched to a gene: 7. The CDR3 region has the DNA TGCGCCAGCAGCCAAGGGCCAACTAGCGGGGAGCAAGAGACCCAGTACTTC. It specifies CASSQGPTSGEQETQYF.

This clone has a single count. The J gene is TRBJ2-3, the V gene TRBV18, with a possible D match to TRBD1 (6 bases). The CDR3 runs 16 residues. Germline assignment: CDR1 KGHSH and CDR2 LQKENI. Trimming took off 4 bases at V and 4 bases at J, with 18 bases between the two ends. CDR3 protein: CASSLRQDLRSDTQYF. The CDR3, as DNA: TGTGCCAGCTCACTTCGACAGGACCTCAGATCAGATACGCAGTATTTT.

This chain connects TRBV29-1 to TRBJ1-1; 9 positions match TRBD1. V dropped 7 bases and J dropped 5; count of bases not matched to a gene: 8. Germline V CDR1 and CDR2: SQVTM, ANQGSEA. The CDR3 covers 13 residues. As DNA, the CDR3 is TGCAGCGCGACGGGACAGGGAGGTACTGAAGCTTTCTTT. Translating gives CSATGQGGTEAFF.

CDR3 region: CASSPQGPETQYF. CDR3 nucleotide sequence: TGTGCCAGCAGCCCTCAGGGCCCAGAGACCCAGTACTTC. The V gene is TRBV7-9, the J gene TRBJ2-5; D is possibly TRBD1 (5 bases). V shed 5 bases and J shed 4 bases, with 11 bases lying between them. The CDR3 totals 13 residues. Per the germline V gene, CDR1 is SEHNR and CDR2 is FQNEAQ (reference sequence).

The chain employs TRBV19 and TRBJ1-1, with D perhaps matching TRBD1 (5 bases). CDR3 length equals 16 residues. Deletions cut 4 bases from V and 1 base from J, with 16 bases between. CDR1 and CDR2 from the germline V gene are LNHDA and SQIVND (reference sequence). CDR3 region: CASSTPWRDPNTEAFF. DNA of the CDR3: TGTGCCAGTAGTACACCTTGGAGGGACCCGAACACTGAAGCTTTCTTT.

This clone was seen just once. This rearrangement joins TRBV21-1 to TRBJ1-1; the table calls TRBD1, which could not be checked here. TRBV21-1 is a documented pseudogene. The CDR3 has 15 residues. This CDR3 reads CASSKEGQGNTEAFF. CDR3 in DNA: TGTGCCAGCAGCAAAGAGGGCCAGGGGAACACTGAAGCTTTCTTT.

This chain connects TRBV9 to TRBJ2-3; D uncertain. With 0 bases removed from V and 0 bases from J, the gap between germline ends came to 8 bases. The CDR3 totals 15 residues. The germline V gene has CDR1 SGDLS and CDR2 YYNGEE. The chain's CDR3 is CASSVGADSTDTQYF. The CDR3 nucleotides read TGTGCCAGCAGCGTAGGGGCAGATAGCACAGATACGCAGTATTTT.

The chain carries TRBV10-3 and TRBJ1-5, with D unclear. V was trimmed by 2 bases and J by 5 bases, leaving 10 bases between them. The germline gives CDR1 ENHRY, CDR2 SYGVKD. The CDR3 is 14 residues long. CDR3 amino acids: CAISEEGRDQPQHF. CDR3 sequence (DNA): TGTGCCATCAGTGAGGAGGGAAGGGATCAGCCCCAGCATTTT.

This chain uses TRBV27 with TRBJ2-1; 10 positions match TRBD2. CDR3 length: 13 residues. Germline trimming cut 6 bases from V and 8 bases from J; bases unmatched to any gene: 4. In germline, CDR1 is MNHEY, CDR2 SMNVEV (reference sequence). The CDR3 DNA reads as TGTGCCAGCAGGTTAGCGGGAGGTTATGAGCAGTTCTTC. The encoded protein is CASRLAGGYEQFF.

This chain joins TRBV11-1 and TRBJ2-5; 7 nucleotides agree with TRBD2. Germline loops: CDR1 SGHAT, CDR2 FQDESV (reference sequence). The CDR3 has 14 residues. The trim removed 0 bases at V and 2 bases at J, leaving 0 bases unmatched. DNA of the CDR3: TGTGCCAGCAGCTTAGCACTAGCGCAAGAGACCCAGTACTTC. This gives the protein CASSLALAQETQYF.

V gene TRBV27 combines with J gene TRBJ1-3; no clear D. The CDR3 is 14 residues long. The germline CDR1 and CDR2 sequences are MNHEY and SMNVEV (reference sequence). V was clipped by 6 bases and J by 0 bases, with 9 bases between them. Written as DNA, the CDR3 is TGTGCCAGCAGCCGCCGGGACTCTGGAAACACCATATATTTT. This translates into CASSRRDSGNTIYF.

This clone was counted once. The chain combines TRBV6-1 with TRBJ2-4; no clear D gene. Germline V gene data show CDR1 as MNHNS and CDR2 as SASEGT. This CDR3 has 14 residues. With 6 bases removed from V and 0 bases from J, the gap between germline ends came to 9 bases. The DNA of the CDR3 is TGTGCCAGCAGCCCGCAGATAGCCAAAAACATTCAGTACTTC. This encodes CASSPQIAKNIQYF.

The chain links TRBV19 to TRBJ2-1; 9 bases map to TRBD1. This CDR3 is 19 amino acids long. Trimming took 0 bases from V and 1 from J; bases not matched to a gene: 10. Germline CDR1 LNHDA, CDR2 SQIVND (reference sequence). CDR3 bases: TGTGCCAGTAGTATAGATAGTGGACAGGGGAGGTTATCCTACAATGAGCAGTTCTTC. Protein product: CASSIDSGQGRLSYNEQFF.

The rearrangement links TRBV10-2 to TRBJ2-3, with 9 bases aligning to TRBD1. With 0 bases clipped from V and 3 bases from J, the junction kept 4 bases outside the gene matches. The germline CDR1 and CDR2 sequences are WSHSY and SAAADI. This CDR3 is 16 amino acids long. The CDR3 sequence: CASSESGGQGTDTQYF. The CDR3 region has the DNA TGCGCCAGCAGTGAGTCGGGGGGACAGGGTACAGATACGCAGTATTTT.

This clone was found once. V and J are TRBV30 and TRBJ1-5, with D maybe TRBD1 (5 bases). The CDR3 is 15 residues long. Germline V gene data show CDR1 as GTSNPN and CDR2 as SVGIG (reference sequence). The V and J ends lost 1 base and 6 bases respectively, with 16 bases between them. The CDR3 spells CAWSGIPREGQPQHF. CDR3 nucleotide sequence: TGTGCCTGGAGTGGGATCCCCAGGGAAGGTCAGCCCCAGCATTTT.

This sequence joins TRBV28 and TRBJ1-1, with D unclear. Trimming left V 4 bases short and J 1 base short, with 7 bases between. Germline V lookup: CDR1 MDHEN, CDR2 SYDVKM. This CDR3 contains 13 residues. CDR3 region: CASSSPRNTEAFF. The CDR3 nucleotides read TGTGCCAGCAGTTCCCCCAGGAACACTGAAGCTTTCTTT.

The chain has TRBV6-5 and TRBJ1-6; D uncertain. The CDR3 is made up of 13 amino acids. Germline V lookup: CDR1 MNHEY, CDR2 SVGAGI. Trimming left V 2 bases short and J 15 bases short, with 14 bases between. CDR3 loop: CASSYHPEGILHF. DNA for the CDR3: TGTGCCAGCAGTTACCACCCGGAGGGTATCCTCCACTTT.

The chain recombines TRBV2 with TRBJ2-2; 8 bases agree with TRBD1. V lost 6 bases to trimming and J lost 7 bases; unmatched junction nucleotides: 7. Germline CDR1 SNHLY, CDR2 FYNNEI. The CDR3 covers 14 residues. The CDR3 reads CASRVGQGNGELFF. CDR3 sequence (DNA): TGTGCCAGCAGAGTAGGACAGGGTAACGGGGAGCTGTTTTTT.

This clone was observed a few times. CDR3 in amino acids: CASSLGTLGIDEQYF. CDR3 bases: TGTGCCAGCAGCTTAGGGACACTGGGAATCGACGAGCAGTACTTC. The V and J genes are TRBV28 and TRBJ2-7, with D maybe TRBD1 (6 bases). The CDR3 length is 15 residues. CDR1 and CDR2 (germline): MDHEN, SYDVKM. V was trimmed by 6 bases and J by 5 bases, leaving 20 bases between them.

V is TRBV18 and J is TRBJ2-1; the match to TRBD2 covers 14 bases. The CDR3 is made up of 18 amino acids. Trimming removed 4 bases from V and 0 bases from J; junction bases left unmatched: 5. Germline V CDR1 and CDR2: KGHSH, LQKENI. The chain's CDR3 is CASSLRTSGRSSYNEQFF. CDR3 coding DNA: TGTGCCAGCTCACTAAGGACTAGCGGGAGGAGCTCCTACAATGAGCAGTTCTTC.

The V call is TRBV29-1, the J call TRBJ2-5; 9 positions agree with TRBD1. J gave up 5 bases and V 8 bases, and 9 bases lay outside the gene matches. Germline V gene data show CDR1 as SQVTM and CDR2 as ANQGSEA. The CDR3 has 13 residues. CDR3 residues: CSTKQGAGETQYF. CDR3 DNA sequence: TGCAGCACAAAACAGGGGGCAGGTGAGACCCAGTACTTC.